Below, 16 T cell receptor beta chains from the same sample are listed, as sequenced in a study of T cells after yellow fever vaccination. TCRdb independently ran MiXCR on the 5' RACE reads; one entry per CDR3 protein. The table includes some 560,000 distinct CDR3 sequences, about 15% detected once. The sequencing used PBMCs, collected 4 to 6 days after the first yellow fever vaccination. Source of these receptors: a man younger than 30 who received the YFV17D yellow fever vaccine.

The chain is built from TRBV10-3 and TRBJ2-3; 10 nucleotides line up with TRBD2. The junction had 21 bases not matched to a gene; V was cut back by 3 bases and J by 6 bases. Germline CDR1 reads ENHRY; CDR2 reads SYGVKD. This CDR3 region has 20 residues. Written as DNA, the CDR3 is TGTGCCATCAGTGATGGGGAGGAGGCTAGCGGGGGCCCTATACCGGATACGCAGTATTTT. Translated: CAISDGEEASGGPIPDTQYF.

This clonotype has more than one count but fewer than ten. The chain links TRBV20-1 to TRBJ1-5; D remains ambiguous. From germline, CDR1 is DFQATT and CDR2 SNEGSKA (reference sequence). The CDR3 sequence is 13 residues long. The V gene lost 3 bases and the J gene lost 3 bases, with 9 bases spanning the gap. CDR3 amino acids: CSARTDTNQPQHF. The CDR3 DNA sequence: TGCAGTGCTAGGACGGATACCAATCAGCCCCAGCATTTT.

In the case of this clonotype: At one of its ends the junction is not consistent with the germline gene, which may arise from a read error. This chain uses TRBV3-1 with TRBJ2-4; D may match TRBD1 or TRBD2 (5 bases each). The length of the CDR3 is 13 residues. From germline, CDR1 is LGHDT and CDR2 YNNKEL (reference sequence). CDR3 region: CASSQDIGDRRHF. The CDR3 nucleotides read TGTGCCAGCAGCCAAGATATAGGGGACCGGCGGCACTTC.

This clonotype was seen at least ten times. This CDR3 is CASSLDPGGTEAFF. CDR3 bases: TGCGCCAGCAGCCTGGACCCCGGGGGCACTGAAGCTTTCTTT. The chain has TRBV5-1 and TRBJ1-1; D is possibly TRBD1 (5 bases). V was clipped by 4 bases and J by 4 bases, with 14 bases between them. CDR3 length equals 14 residues. Germline values: CDR1 SGHRS, CDR2 YFSETQ.

Only a few counts were recorded for this clonotype. V is TRBV12-3 or TRBV12-4 and J is TRBJ2-3; possibly TRBD2 for D (5 bases). This CDR3 has 16 amino acids. The V gene lost 5 bases and the J gene lost 1 base, with 16 bases spanning the gap. This CDR3 reads CASSPARDGRTDTQYF. The DNA of the CDR3 is TGTGCCAGCAGTCCCGCCCGGGATGGACGCACAGATACGCAGTATTTT.

CDR3 loop: CASSSGLLSYNEQFF. The CDR3 region has the DNA TGTGCCAGCAGTTCGGGACTGCTCTCCTACAATGAGCAGTTCTTC. The V gene is TRBV27, the J gene TRBJ2-1, with D maybe TRBD2 (6 bases). From germline, CDR1 is MNHEY and CDR2 SMNVEV (reference sequence). V lost 4 bases, J lost 0 bases, and 10 bases lay in between. The CDR3 is 15 amino acids.

This clonotype has more than one count but fewer than ten. The chain links TRBV12-3 or TRBV12-4 to TRBJ2-5; 9 bases are shared with TRBD2. With 3 bases clipped from V and 5 bases from J, the junction kept 4 bases outside the gene matches. This CDR3 spans 14 amino acids. The DNA of the CDR3 is TGTGCCAGCAGTTTTGCGCGGGGGGGTGAGACCCAGTACTTC. It yields the protein CASSFARGGETQYF.

J is TRBJ1-5 and V is TRBV27; TRBD1 agrees at 8 bases. This CDR3 has 15 amino acids. Per germline, CDR1 MNHEY and CDR2 SMNVEV (reference sequence). V shed 2 bases, J shed 3 bases, and the junction held 3 bases outside the gene matches. The CDR3 region is CASSLGTGFNQPQHF. In DNA form, the CDR3 reads TGTGCCAGCAGTTTAGGGACAGGATTCAATCAGCCCCAGCATTTT.

This clonotype showed up just a few times. The chain combines TRBV4-2 with TRBJ1-2; possibly TRBD1 for D (6 bases). The CDR3 has 16 amino acids. V was cut by 3 bases and J by 0 bases, with 14 bases left in between. Germline V CDR1 and CDR2: LGHNA, YNFKEQ. The CDR3 DNA sequence: TGTGCCAGCAGCCAGCGACAGGAAGCAGCTAACTATGGCTACACCTTC. Translating gives CASSQRQEAANYGYTF.

The chain employs TRBV6-1 and TRBJ2-3; 14 bases are shared with TRBD2. The V and J ends lost 4 bases and 4 bases, in that order; junction bases with no gene match: 4. The CDR3 spans 16 residues. CDR1 is MNHNS and CDR2 is SASEGT in the germline V gene. DNA for the CDR3: TGTGCCAGCAGTGGGCGACTAGCGGGGGGGCCAGATACGCAGTATTTT. This gives the protein CASSGRLAGGPDTQYF.

This clonotype was observed at least ten times. This chain connects TRBV4-3 to TRBJ2-1, with D possibly being TRBD2 (5 bases). The CDR3 runs to 16 residues. V lost 0 bases, J lost 1 base, and 10 bases lay in between. Per the germline V gene, CDR1 is LGHNA and CDR2 is YSLEER. The CDR3 sequence is CASSQDLRGSYNEQFF. DNA of the CDR3: TGCGCCAGCAGCCAAGATCTCCGGGGATCCTACAATGAGCAGTTCTTC.

V is TRBV28 and J is TRBJ2-5; TRBD1 aligns across 7 bases. The CDR3 is 15 residues long. The ends lost 6 bases at V and 1 base at J; junction bases unmatched: 8. The V gene's germline CDR1 is MDHEN and CDR2 SYDVKM. CDR3 nucleotides: TGTGCCAGCAGGTTCGGGACAGCGAGCCAAGAGACCCAGTACTTC. It translates to CASRFGTASQETQYF.

The chain uses TRBV25-1 and TRBJ1-4, with 7 bases matching TRBD1. This CDR3 is built from 15 residues. The V gene's germline CDR1 is MGHDK and CDR2 SYGVNS. The ends lost 9 bases at V and 4 bases at J; junction bases unmatched: 11. The CDR3 is CASTAWDSNNEKLFF. CDR3 nucleotides: TGTGCCAGTACCGCTTGGGACAGCAATAATGAAAAACTGTTTTTT.

The chain employs TRBV12-3 or TRBV12-4 and TRBJ1-6; no clear D. The ends were cut back, 1 base at V and 10 bases at J, with 8 bases in the middle. The CDR3 runs to 13 residues. CDR3 DNA: TGTGCCAGCAGTTTAGTGGGTGACTCACCCCTCCACTTT. Protein sequence: CASSLVGDSPLHF.

This clonotype was observed a handful of times. The rearrangement joins TRBV5-1 to TRBJ2-2; D ambiguous. V dropped 1 base and J dropped 1 base, with 11 bases sitting between them. Per the germline V gene, CDR1 is SGHRS and CDR2 is YFSETQ. The CDR3 extends over 16 amino acids. The CDR3 coding sequence is TGCGCCAGCAGCTTGATTGGGCGTGGGAACACCGGGGAGCTGTTTTTT. Residues: CASSLIGRGNTGELFF. Full variable domain (remainder filled in from reference TRBV5-1 and TRBJ2-2): KAGVTQTPRYLIKTRGQQVTLSCSPISGHRSVSWYQQTPGQGLQFLFEYFSETQRNKGNFPGRFSGRQFSNSRSEMNVSTLELGDSALYLCASSLIGRGNTGELFFGEGSRLTVL.

This rearrangement joins TRBV5-4 to TRBJ2-4; 11 bases match TRBD1. This CDR3 spans 15 amino acids. V shed 4 bases, J shed 8 bases, and the junction held 8 bases outside the gene matches. The germline CDR1 and CDR2 sequences are SGHNT and YYREEE (reference sequence). CDR3 residues: CASSPGQGAEYIQYF. In nucleotides, the CDR3 is TGTGCCAGCAGCCCCGGACAGGGGGCTGAATACATTCAGTACTTC.